A single sample is the source of the 7 T cell receptor beta chains below, sequenced in a study of molecular identifiers for immune sequencing clone quantification. TCRdb used MiXCR to reprocess the PCR reads, holding one entry per CDR3 protein. The table records 490,000 or so distinct CDR3 sequences, about 26% of them present only once. Sequenced material: naive CD8+ T cells from blood, with Jurkat cell RNA spiked in. The subset denotes: FACS-sorted CD8+CD4-CCR7+CD45RA+ naive T cells. All receptors come from a human donor in good health. Some libraries in this study had Jurkat cell RNA spiked in.

This clonotype was counted ten times or more. V and J are TRBV12-3 or TRBV12-4 and TRBJ2-3; weak D call: TRBD1 (5 bases). Trimming pared 4 bases from V and 6 bases from J, leaving 11 bases between. The length of the CDR3 is 13 residues. CDR3 protein: CASSSRATDTQYF. CDR3 sequence (DNA): TGTGCCAGCAGTTCCAGGGCGACGGATACGCAGTATTTT.

CDR3 protein: CASSLSHSQETQYF. The CDR3 DNA follows: TGTGCCAGCAGCTTAAGTCATTCACAAGAGACCCAGTACTTC. V gene TRBV7-2 combines with J gene TRBJ2-5; D remains ambiguous. CDR3 length equals 14 residues. In germline, CDR1 is SGHTA, CDR2 FQGNSA. V shed 2 bases and J shed 2 bases, with 9 bases lying between them. Full variable domain (outside the CDR3, taken from reference TRBV7-2 and TRBJ2-5): GAGVSQSPSNKVTEKGKDVELRCDPISGHTALYWYRQSLGQGLEFLIYFQGNSAPDKSGLPSDRFSAERTGGSVSTLTIQRTQQEDSAVYLCASSLSHSQETQYFGPGTRLLVL.

This clonotype has a handful of counts. V usage is TRBV19 and J usage is TRBJ1-5; no reliable D call. The V gene's germline CDR1 is LNHDA and CDR2 SQIVND (reference sequence). The CDR3 spans 15 residues. Trimming cost V 3 bases and J 0 bases, with 9 bases left between them. In nucleotides, the CDR3 is TGTGCCAGTAGTATCTTCGGCTATAGCAATCAGCCCCAGCATTTT. Translation: CASSIFGYSNQPQHF.

This clonotype was counted a few times. The genes are TRBV6-6 and TRBJ1-2, with TRBD1 identical over 7 bases. CDR3 size: 14 residues. Germline lookup yields CDR1 MNHNY and CDR2 SVGAGI (reference sequence). J lost 7 bases, V lost 8 bases, and 13 bases had no gene match. CDR3 region: CASLSQPGGVGYTF. The CDR3 DNA is TGTGCCAGCCTATCCCAACCAGGGGGTGTTGGCTACACCTTC.

The chain is built from TRBV30 and TRBJ1-1; D remains ambiguous. V was pared by 2 bases and J by 0 bases, with 4 bases between. The CDR3 is 12 amino acids. Germline V lookup: CDR1 GTSNPN, CDR2 SVGIG (reference sequence). Written as DNA, the CDR3 is TGTGCCTGGAGTCCCCTGAACACTGAAGCTTTCTTT. Amino acid sequence: CAWSPLNTEAFF.

The chain is built from TRBV12-3 or TRBV12-4 and TRBJ1-2, with D perhaps matching TRBD1 (6 bases). This CDR3 has 13 residues. V lost 9 bases to trimming and J lost 0 bases, with 11 bases between them. CDR3 sequence reads: CASGRDTNYGYTF. The CDR3 DNA is TGTGCCAGTGGCCGGGACACTAACTATGGCTACACCTTC.

V is TRBV13 and J is TRBJ1-5; TRBD1 agrees at 7 bases. The CDR3 extends over 16 amino acids. The V and J ends lost 5 bases and 9 bases, in that order; junction bases with no gene match: 16. Germline V gene lookup returns CDR1 PRHDT and CDR2 FYEKMQ (reference sequence). In DNA form, the CDR3 reads TGTGCCAGCAGCCCTCCCCCCCGACAGGGCGGTCGGCCCCAGCATTTT. It encodes CASSPPPRQGGRPQHF.